Below, 32 T cell receptor beta chains from the same sample are listed, as sequenced in a study of T cell changes during pregnancy in multiple sclerosis. Assay used: immunoSEQ multiplex PCR; TCRdb lists only in-frame clones, some missing. The table records 60,000 to 85,000 clones, roughly nine tenths of them present only once. This specimen consisted of peripheral blood, obtained in the second trimester of pregnancy. Receptors originate from a female donor with multiple sclerosis, enrolled in a pregnancy study.

The chain has TRBV18 and TRBJ2-2; 8 bases agree with TRBD1. V lost 8 bases, J lost 1 base, and 3 bases stayed unmatched. This CDR3 is built from 14 residues. Germline CDR1 KGHSH, CDR2 LQKENI. In DNA, the CDR3 is TGTGCCAGCAAGGACAGGGTGAACACCGGGGAGCTGTTTTTT. This sequence encodes CASKDRVNTGELFF.

The CDR3 region has the DNA TGTGCCAGCAGTTTCGGCGGAGGGGATCAGCCCCAGCATTTT. Amino acids: CASSFGGGDQPQHF. The V and J genes are TRBV6-6 and TRBJ1-5, with D perhaps matching TRBD1 (5 bases). The CDR3 totals 14 residues. The germline V and J ends were trimmed by 4 bases and 5 bases, with 12 bases remaining between them. Germline CDR1 is MNHNY and CDR2 is SVGAGI (reference sequence).

This rearrangement joins TRBV27 to TRBJ2-5, with TRBD2 matching over 13 bases. The CDR3 sequence is 19 residues long. V shed 4 bases and J 2 bases; nucleotides not matched to a gene: 13. CDR1 and CDR2 (germline): MNHEY, SMNVEV (reference sequence). The chain's CDR3 is CASSSRTSGRGAIQETQYF. CDR3 in DNA: TGTGCCAGCAGTTCACGGACTAGCGGGAGAGGGGCCATACAAGAGACCCAGTACTTC.

The CDR3 is CASSPQAGGPKAFF. The CDR3 DNA is TGTGCCAGCAGCCCTCAAGCAGGGGGCCCGAAAGCTTTCTTT. The V and J genes are TRBV6-5 and TRBJ1-1; 8 bases line up with TRBD1. With V trimmed by 6 bases and J by 9 bases, 12 bases remained unmatched. This CDR3 region has 14 residues. CDR1 MNHEY and CDR2 SVGAGI come from the germline V gene.

V usage is TRBV2 and J usage is TRBJ1-5; D unclear. The CDR3 totals 13 residues. V lost 2 bases to trimming and J lost 7 bases, with 9 bases between them. Germline CDR1 is SNHLY and CDR2 is FYNNEI. The CDR3 loop is CASSEFGQQPQHF. DNA of the CDR3: TGTGCCAGCAGTGAATTTGGCCAGCAGCCCCAGCATTTT.

V usage is TRBV4-3 and J usage is TRBJ1-2; D is unresolved. V was pared by 0 bases and J by 0 bases, with 11 bases between. CDR1 is LGHNA, CDR2 YSLEER, per germline. The CDR3 runs 16 residues. The DNA for the CDR3 is TGCGCCAGCAGCCAAGACACGAGTATAGCTAACTATGGCTACACCTTC. Amino acid sequence: CASSQDTSIANYGYTF.

The rearrangement uses TRBV7-8 and TRBJ1-1; a weak D match, TRBD1 (5 bases). The CDR3 is 13 residues long. CDR1 is SGHVS, CDR2 FQNEAQ, per germline. V lost 8 bases, J lost 4 bases, and 14 bases lay in between. The CDR3 loop is CASGAITGTEAFF. The CDR3 DNA reads TGTGCCAGCGGGGCCATCACGGGCACTGAAGCTTTCTTT.

This sequence joins TRBV19 and TRBJ2-3; 7 positions match TRBD2. The V gene's germline CDR1 is LNHDA and CDR2 SQIVND (reference sequence). The CDR3 totals 14 residues. V lost 5 bases and J lost 5; bases outside the gene matches: 7. The CDR3 sequence is CASSFGLVRDTQYF. CDR3 in DNA: TGTGCCAGTAGTTTCGGACTAGTGAGAGATACGCAGTATTTT. The variable domain in full, with the rest retrieved from reference TRBV19 and TRBJ2-3, is DGGITQSPKYLFRKEGQNVTLSCEQNLNHDAMYWYRQDPGQGLRLIYYSQIVNDFQKGDIAEGYSVSREKKESFPLTVTSAQKNPTAFYLCASSFGLVRDTQYFGPGTRLTVL.

This rearrangement joins TRBV4-2 to TRBJ2-5; 8 bases agree with TRBD2. Looked up from germline, CDR1 is LGHNA and CDR2 is YNFKEQ. This CDR3 region has 23 residues. The V segment lost 0 bases and the J segment 5 bases; nucleotides outside the gene matches: 29. The chain's CDR3 is CASSQERVGSRRRTGGPGETQYF. For the CDR3, the DNA is TGTGCCAGCAGCCAAGAAAGAGTTGGATCGCGGAGGCGAACGGGAGGGCCGGGGGAGACCCAGTACTTC.

This clone was detected once. The chain joins TRBV19 to TRBJ1-2; 11 bases fit TRBD1. Trimming removed 10 bases from V and 4 bases from J; junction bases left unmatched: 14. Germline loops: CDR1 LNHDA, CDR2 SQIVND (reference sequence). CDR3 length equals 16 residues. This CDR3 is CATYSGTGGKFYGYTF. The CDR3 DNA reads as TGTGCCACCTATTCCGGGACAGGGGGAAAATTCTATGGCTACACCTTC.

As concerns this clone: Other nucleotide sequences in the sample specify the same CDR3. J is TRBJ1-2 and V is TRBV5-1; D is unresolved. V was clipped by 0 bases and J by 4 bases, with 4 bases between them. CDR1 and CDR2 (germline): SGHRS, YFSETQ. This CDR3 contains 12 residues. CDR3 DNA sequence: TGCGCCAGCAGCTTGGACAGCTATGGCTACACCTTC. It yields the protein CASSLDSYGYTF.

V usage is TRBV30 and J usage is TRBJ2-3; no firm D call. Trimming shortened V by 2 bases and J by 1 base, and 10 bases separated the two germline ends. CDR1 and CDR2 from the germline V gene are GTSNPN and SVGIG (reference sequence). This CDR3 spans 14 amino acids. In DNA form, the CDR3 reads TGTGCCTGGAGTTTATCCGGAGGCACAGATACGCAGTATTTT. Its protein is CAWSLSGGTDTQYF.

V and J are TRBV28 and TRBJ1-5, with TRBD1 matching 8 bases. The CDR3 has 13 amino acids. The V segment lost 5 bases and the J segment 9 bases; nucleotides outside the gene matches: 6. Germline V lookup: CDR1 MDHEN, CDR2 SYDVKM. The CDR3 sequence is CASSAGQGPPQHF. DNA for the CDR3: TGTGCCAGCAGTGCAGGACAGGGACCGCCCCAGCATTTT.

The chain joins TRBV2 to TRBJ1-6; D perhaps matches TRBD1 (6 bases). Germline assignment: CDR1 SNHLY and CDR2 FYNNEI. The CDR3 loop spans 16 amino acids. V lost 7 bases and J lost 5, with 18 bases in between. The CDR3 reads CASMDSQNTHNSPLHF. In DNA, the CDR3 is TGTGCCAGCATGGACAGCCAAAACACCCATAATTCACCCCTCCACTTT.

This chain joins TRBV4-3 and TRBJ2-2, with TRBD1 as a possible D gene (5 bases). Germline V gene data show CDR1 as LGHNA and CDR2 as YSLEER. The V end lost 1 base, the J end lost 5 bases, and 11 bases lay between the germline ends. The CDR3 extends over 15 amino acids. CDR3 region: CASSQGSGATGELFF. CDR3 nucleotide sequence: TGCGCCAGCAGCCAAGGATCTGGGGCTACCGGGGAGCTGTTTTTT.

This clone occurred a few times. CDR3: CASSMNRGLAGAQEQYF. The CDR3 coding sequence is TGTGCCAGTAGTATGAACAGGGGACTAGCGGGAGCACAAGAGCAGTACTTC. This sequence joins TRBV19 and TRBJ2-7, with 14 bases aligning to TRBD2. V dropped 3 bases and J dropped 7; count of bases not matched to a gene: 11. This CDR3 has 17 amino acids. Germline lookup yields CDR1 LNHDA and CDR2 SQIVND (reference sequence).

The V gene is TRBV9, the J gene TRBJ2-2; D not certain. This CDR3 has 14 residues. Germline CDR1 is SGDLS and CDR2 is YYNGEE. Deletions cut 0 bases from V and 6 bases from J, with 9 bases between. In DNA, the CDR3 is TGTGCCAGCAGCGTAGTACTCAGGTCCGGGGAGCTGTTTTTT. It encodes CASSVVLRSGELFF.

The chain carries TRBV10-3 and TRBJ1-3, with D maybe TRBD1 (6 bases). CDR3 length: 17 residues. Germline loops: CDR1 ENHRY, CDR2 SYGVKD. V shed 0 bases and J shed 2 bases, with 14 bases lying between them. CDR3 nucleotide sequence: TGTGCCATCAGTGAGTCGAGAGGGGGGGCCGCTGGAAACACCATATATTTT. Translated, it gives CAISESRGGAAGNTIYF.

This chain joins TRBV6-5 and TRBJ2-1; possible D gene TRBD2, 6 bases. Germline V lookup: CDR1 MNHEY, CDR2 SVGAGI. The V and J ends lost 6 bases and 7 bases respectively, with 19 bases between them. The CDR3 runs 15 residues. CDR3 in amino acids: CASSHTPSGGNEQFF. The CDR3 coding sequence is TGTGCCAGCAGCCATACCCCCTCTGGGGGGAATGAGCAGTTCTTC.

The genes are TRBV30 and TRBJ2-3, with 10 bases aligning to TRBD1. Germline CDR1 is GTSNPN and CDR2 is SVGIG (reference sequence). The CDR3 extends over 13 amino acids. V gave up 5 bases and J gave up 1 base; unmatched junction bases: 0. CDR3 bases: TGTGCCTGGGGGACAGGGGGCACAGATACGCAGTATTTT. Its protein is CAWGTGGTDTQYF.

The chain employs TRBV9 and TRBJ2-2, with 14 bases lining up with TRBD2. This CDR3 spans 20 amino acids. V was clipped by 4 bases and J by 1 base; unmatched bases: 12. Germline V gene lookup returns CDR1 SGDLS and CDR2 YYNGEE. The CDR3 sequence: CASSREAGLAGALNTGELFF. DNA of the CDR3: TGTGCCAGCAGCAGAGAAGCGGGACTAGCGGGGGCCCTGAACACCGGGGAGCTGTTTTTT.

This clone was seen only once. The rearrangement joins TRBV2 to TRBJ1-1; D might be TRBD1 (6 bases). The CDR3 spans 12 residues. Germline CDR1 and CDR2: SNHLY and FYNNEI. Trimming shortened V by 6 bases and J by 2 bases, and 7 bases separated the two germline ends. The CDR3 loop reads CASRDSNTEAFF. CDR3 sequence (DNA): TGTGCCAGCAGGGACAGCAACACTGAAGCTTTCTTT.

The J gene is TRBJ1-4, the V gene TRBV7-8; D not resolved. The germline CDR1 and CDR2 sequences are SGHVS and FQNEAQ. The CDR3 loop spans 12 amino acids. V was cut by 4 bases and J by 8 bases, with 8 bases left in between. The CDR3 nucleotides read TGTGCCAGCAGCTCGGGTCGCGAAAAACTGTTTTTT. Encoded protein: CASSSGREKLFF.

The rearrangement links TRBV4-1 to TRBJ1-4; possibly TRBD1 for D (6 bases). Germline V gives CDR1 MGHRA, CDR2 YSYEKL. The ends were cut back, 1 base at V and 0 bases at J, with 15 bases in the middle. This CDR3 comprises 18 residues. The CDR3, as DNA: TGCGCCAGCAGCCAAGGCCTTTGGGGGGGGCCAACTAATGAAAAACTGTTTTTT. Translation: CASSQGLWGGPTNEKLFF.

This chain joins TRBV6-1 and TRBJ2-7; D might be TRBD1 (6 bases). The CDR3 spans 17 residues. The V and J ends lost 1 base and 0 bases respectively, with 16 bases between them. CDR1 and CDR2 (germline): MNHNS, SASEGT. The CDR3 coding sequence is TGTGCCAGCAGTGAAGGGATCGGACAGCATCACTCCTACGAGCAGTACTTC. It encodes CASSEGIGQHHSYEQYF.

This chain uses TRBV19 with TRBJ2-7; 8 bases fit TRBD2. This CDR3 spans 17 amino acids. Unmatched junction bases numbered 10, after V lost 3 bases and J lost 0 bases. Germline V gives CDR1 LNHDA, CDR2 SQIVND (reference sequence). CDR3 sequence (DNA): TGTGCCAGTAGTATTGCGGGACTAGGACCGAGCTCCTACGAGCAGTACTTC. Protein product: CASSIAGLGPSSYEQYF.

This clone turned up a few times. The rearrangement links TRBV19 to TRBJ1-5; D perhaps matches TRBD1 (6 bases). V was trimmed by 3 bases and J by 1 base, leaving 10 bases between them. CDR1 and CDR2 (germline): LNHDA, SQIVND (reference sequence). This CDR3 comprises 15 residues. The CDR3 region has the DNA TGTGCCAGTAGTATTCAACAGGGAAGCAATCAGCCCCAGCATTTT. Protein: CASSIQQGSNQPQHF.

The chain combines TRBV9 with TRBJ2-2, with D perhaps TRBD1 (5 bases). The CDR3 sequence is 15 residues long. Looked up from germline, CDR1 is SGDLS and CDR2 is YYNGEE. V shed 0 bases and J shed 3 bases, with 9 bases lying between them. The CDR3, as DNA: TGTGCCAGCAGCGTAGAACAGGCGGACACCGGGGAGCTGTTTTTT. Its translation is CASSVEQADTGELFF.

The chain is built from TRBV10-3 and TRBJ2-2; 10 bases fit TRBD1. The CDR3 spans 18 residues. The V gene's germline CDR1 is ENHRY and CDR2 SYGVKD. V lost 2 bases to trimming and J lost 8 bases; unmatched junction nucleotides: 14. CDR3 region: CAISEPQTWDRGAGELFF. The CDR3 DNA follows: TGTGCCATCAGTGAGCCTCAGACTTGGGACAGGGGTGCAGGGGAGCTGTTTTTT.

This clone was detected only a few times. The chain has TRBV7-3 and TRBJ2-3; D is possibly TRBD1 (5 bases). Between the trimmed V and J ends, which lost 4 bases and 1 base, there was a span of 12 bases. Germline V gene lookup returns CDR1 SGHTA and CDR2 FQGTGA. This CDR3 has 15 amino acids. In DNA, the CDR3 is TGTGCCAGCAGCTCTCAGGGTGCGGGCACAGATACGCAGTATTTT. Protein sequence: CASSSQGAGTDTQYF. Full variable domain (outside the CDR3, taken from reference TRBV7-3 and TRBJ2-3): GAGVSQTPSNKVTEKGKYVELRCDPISGHTALYWYRQSLGQGPEFLIYFQGTGAADDSGLPNDRFFAVRPEGSVSTLKIQRTERGDSAVYLCASSSQGAGTDTQYFGPGTRLTVL.

The chain is built from TRBV9 and TRBJ2-3; TRBD2 is a possible D gene (6 bases). V shed 1 base and J shed 2 bases, with 17 bases lying between them. The CDR3 runs 17 residues. Germline assignment: CDR1 SGDLS and CDR2 YYNGEE. The CDR3: CASSVKGGPGTTDTQYF. The CDR3 DNA sequence: TGTGCCAGCAGCGTAAAAGGAGGGCCGGGGACCACAGATACGCAGTATTTT. The full variable domain, completed using reference TRBV9 and TRBJ2-3, is DSGVTQTPKHLITATGQRVTLRCSPRSGDLSVYWYQQSLDQGLQFLIQYYNGEERAKGNILERFSAQQFPDLHSELNLSSLELGDSALYFCASSVKGGPGTTDTQYFGPGTRLTVL.

V and J are TRBV9 and TRBJ2-3, with TRBD1 matching 8 bases. The CDR3 contains 20 residues. Germline loops: CDR1 SGDLS, CDR2 YYNGEE. After removal of 0 bases from V and 5 bases from J, the junction contained 20 bases not matched to a gene. The CDR3 region has the DNA TGTGCCAGCAGCGTAGAACACCCCGGACAGGGATCGTTCTTGCGAGATACGCAGTATTTT. It translates to CASSVEHPGQGSFLRDTQYF. Looking up the rest from reference TRBV9 and TRBJ2-3 gives the full variable domain: DSGVTQTPKHLITATGQRVTLRCSPRSGDLSVYWYQQSLDQGLQFLIQYYNGEERAKGNILERFSAQQFPDLHSELNLSSLELGDSALYFCASSVEHPGQGSFLRDTQYFGPGTRLTVL.